A single T cell receptor (beta chain) is shown here with its context. Its antigen target is currently unknown. Base qualities are not at hand, and no much larger clone is one base apart. Genomic DNA was extracted from sorted cells for sequencing of the TCRbeta CDR3 region. The immunoSEQ Assay was used to sequence the TCRbeta CDR3 regions. TCRdb provides this immuneACCESS table in a form limited to in-frame rearrangements. Some clones are lacking; in checked studies, under half of them reflect an unresolved V gene, and why the rest are absent is not known. The sample has tens of thousands of clones on record, roughly 89% of them singletons. About 6% of the sample lies in the top ten. This sample is drawn from a study of OX40 agonist ivuxolimab in advanced cancers. Some background on the complete study: The costimulatory receptor OX40 (CD134) was targeted by ivuxolimab, a fully human IgG2 agonistic monoclonal antibody. Intravenous ivuxolimab was administered to patients every 2 weeks at six dose levels: 0.01, 0.1, 0.3, 1.5, 3 and 10 mg/kg. Of the roughly 52 dose-escalation patients, hepatocellular carcinoma was present in around 19, melanoma in roughly 15, renal cell carcinoma in 9 and head and neck cancer in 9. In the dose-escalation cohort, roughly 80% of patients were male, and the mean age was about 55 years, with a range of about 20 to 79. Patients were allowed to have had prior anti-PD-1, anti-PD-L1 or anti-CTLA-4 therapy, and approximately 39% of the dose-escalation patients had been treated with checkpoint inhibitors. Three dose-escalation patients achieved partial responses, one with hepatocellular carcinoma and two with cutaneous melanoma. The point of sequencing TCRbeta in the periphery was to test whether ivuxolimab changed TCR sequence diversity and drove clonal T-cell expansion. The paper describes the monotherapy dose-escalation part (N of about 57 patients) of the phase I trial of ivuxolimab.

Patients with autoimmune disease history or receiving systemic immunosuppression were excluded from the trial. In every dose cohort, peripheral blood was drawn for TCR sequencing at baseline, cycle 4 day 1, and cycle 7 day 1. The samples were taken from a phase I, first-in-human, multicenter, open-label dose-escalation trial of ivuxolimab. The trial enrolled adults with locally advanced or metastatic head and neck squamous cell, hepatocellular, melanoma or renal cell carcinoma. CD4+ and CD8+ T cells were sorted separately from peripheral blood before TCR sequencing. Beyond this particular receptor, the publication reports: Clonal expansion of both CD4+ and CD8+ blood T cells was observed from baseline to week 6 at doses 0.1 to 3.0 mg/kg. After ivuxolimab, CD8+ T cells had more expanded clones than CD4+ T cells on average. Low levels of normalized T-cell clonal expansion were also seen in some patients who did not respond. In the 0.1-3.0 mg/kg groups, partial responders had among the lowest normalized peripheral clonal expansion, particularly in CD8+ T cells. Antigen specificity was not determined for the clonally expanded peripheral T cells.

The CDR3 spans 20 residues, from the cysteine through the phenylalanine. Kept here is only the CDR3 DNA, which spans 60 bases and is read in frame from base 1. The CDR1 and CDR2 encoded by the germline V gene (reference sequence) are LNHDA and SQIVND. The germline V end is reduced by 3 bases and the J end by 2 bases; junction bases left unmatched: 17. The chain links TRBV19 with TRBJ2-2, with 8 bases aligning to TRBD1. This receptor was taken from an adult with an advanced solid tumor such as melanoma, head and neck, liver or kidney cancer. This specimen consisted of CD4+ or CD8+ T cells sorted from blood, obtained in a trial of the OX40 agonist ivuxolimab. The CDR3 sequence is CASSMIQGARTAGNTGELFF. In nucleotide form, the sequence is TGTGCCAGTAGTATGATCCAGGGGGCACGAACAGCGGGCAACACCGGGGAGCTGTTTTTT.